The clone carrying this T cell receptor beta chain was recorded at least ten times. The junction and the germline gene differ at one end; a read error may be behind it. This entry is derived from a study of CD8 T cells in ankylosing spondylitis. TCRdb fed the 5' RACE reads into MiXCR, producing one record per CDR3 protein. The table shows 7,000 to 8,000 distinct CDR3 sequences, with about 3% occurring only once. The CDR3 contains 13 residues. Germline V gene lookup returns CDR1 SGDLS and CDR2 YYNGEE. The TCR sequence derives from a female donor with ankylosing spondylitis or in good health (not recorded which). The gene calls are TRBV9 and TRBJ1-1; D is ambiguous. The material sequenced was blood, either unsorted or a sorted T cell fraction (not recorded which). CDR3 sequence: CASSTLVNTEAFF. Here the CDR3 DNA reads TGTGCCAGCAGCACTTTAGTGAATACTGAAGCTTTCTTT. Using reference TRBV9 and TRBJ1-1 for the parts outside the CDR3, the full variable domain is DSGVTQTPKHLITATGQRVTLRCSPRSGDLSVYWYQQSLDQGLQFLIQYYNGEERAKGNILERFSAQQFPDLHSELNLSSLELGDSALYFCASSTLVNTEAFFGQGTRLTVV.